A single sample is the source of the 27 T cell receptor beta chains below, sequenced in a study of T cell responses to AZD1222 COVID-19 vaccine. Assay used: immunoSEQ multiplex PCR; TCRdb lists only in-frame clones, some missing. The repertoire holds roughly 120,000 clones, around 87% seen once, with about 3% in the top ten. Material: peripheral blood, obtained 28 days after the second AZD1222 dose. All receptors come from an adult who received the AZD1222 COVID-19 vaccine.

The genes are TRBV24-1 and TRBJ2-7; 7 bases are a match to TRBD1. V lost 7 bases, J lost 3 bases, and 14 bases stayed unmatched. The CDR3 runs to 16 residues. Germline CDR1 and CDR2: KGHDR and SFDVKD. The CDR3 DNA sequence: TGTGCCACCAGCCCGGGACAGCGAGTATCAATCTACGAGCAGTACTTC. Protein product: CATSPGQRVSIYEQYF.

CDR3 sequence reads: CASSPRTVNTEAFF. In nucleotides, the CDR3 is TGTGCCAGCAGCCCCCGGACTGTGAACACTGAAGCTTTCTTT. This sequence joins TRBV9 and TRBJ1-1; D remains unclear. Trimming cost V 4 bases and J 0 bases, with 10 bases left between them. Germline CDR1 and CDR2: SGDLS and YYNGEE. This CDR3 comprises 14 residues.

This chain links TRBV5-1 with TRBJ1-3; D is unclear. The CDR3 contains 14 residues. Germline assignment: CDR1 SGHRS and CDR2 YFSETQ. The ends were cut back, 4 bases at V and 0 bases at J, with 8 bases in the middle. The CDR3 nucleotides are TGCGCCAGCAGCAGTCGGGACTCTGGAAACACCATATATTTT. This translates into CASSSRDSGNTIYF.

The genes are TRBV15 and TRBJ2-3; no clear D gene. V lost 8 bases to trimming and J lost 1 base, with 10 bases between them. Germline V lookup: CDR1 LNHNV, CDR2 YYDKDF (reference sequence). This CDR3 spans 13 amino acids. DNA for the CDR3: TGTGCCACCCGAGCCCCTGGCACAGATACGCAGTATTTT. Translated, it gives CATRAPGTDTQYF.

The chain links TRBV30 to TRBJ2-1; D is possibly TRBD2 (5 bases). Deletions cut 0 bases from V and 10 bases from J, with 7 bases between. CDR1 GTSNPN and CDR2 SVGIG come from the germline V gene (reference sequence). There are 11 residues in the CDR3. For the CDR3, the DNA is TGTGCCTGGAGTGTACTAGGGGAGCAGTTCTTC. It encodes CAWSVLGEQFF. The full variable domain, in which reference TRBV30 and TRBJ2-1 provide the parts outside the CDR3, is SQTIHQWPATLVQPVGSPLSLECTVEGTSNPNLYWYRQAAGRGLQLLFYSVGIGQISSEVPQNLSASRPQDRQFILSSKKLLLSDSGFYLCAWSVLGEQFFGPGTRLTVL.

This clone appeared once. The chain links TRBV6-5 to TRBJ2-7, with D perhaps assigned TRBD1 or TRBD2 (5 bases each). The CDR3 is 14 residues long. Trimming took 2 bases from V and 5 from J, leaving 13 bases between them. CDR1 and CDR2 (germline): MNHEY, SVGAGI. The CDR3 loop is CASSYLGTTDEQYF. The CDR3 region has the DNA TGTGCCAGCAGTTACCTCGGGACCACGGACGAGCAGTACTTC.

The rearrangement uses TRBV14 and TRBJ1-4; D remains unclear. Germline loops: CDR1 SGHDN, CDR2 FVKESK. CDR3 length equals 15 residues. Trimming took off 1 base at V and 6 bases at J, with 12 bases between the two ends. For the CDR3, the DNA is TGTGCCAGCAGCCAAGCAGGTCCCCGTTATGAAAAACTGTTTTTT. Amino acids: CASSQAGPRYEKLFF.

CDR3 nucleotides: TGTGCCAGCAGCCGTAACAGCGGGGATCAGCCCCAGCATTTT. Residues: CASSRNSGDQPQHF. This chain links TRBV11-3 with TRBJ1-5; D gene ambiguous. Germline V CDR1 and CDR2: SGHNT, YENEEA. The CDR3 length is 14 residues. V lost 5 bases to trimming and J lost 5 bases, with 13 bases between them. The full variable domain, in which reference TRBV11-3 and TRBJ1-5 provide the parts outside the CDR3, is EAGVVQSPRYKIIEKKQPVAFWCNPISGHNTLYWYLQNLGQGPELLIRYENEEAVDDSQLPKDRFSAERLKGVDSTLKIQPAELGDSAVYLCASSRNSGDQPQHFGDGTRLSIL.

The chain carries TRBV6-5 and TRBJ2-3; no definite D call. Trimming took 0 bases from V and 3 from J, leaving 4 bases between them. The CDR3 runs 13 residues. Per germline, CDR1 MNHEY and CDR2 SVGAGI. The CDR3 reads CASSYSKTDTQYF. In DNA, the CDR3 is TGTGCCAGCAGTTACTCGAAGACAGATACGCAGTATTTT.

This clone has just one count. The rearrangement uses TRBV6-5 and TRBJ1-1, with TRBD1 matching 9 bases. After removal of 5 bases from V and 3 bases from J, the junction contained 4 bases not matched to a gene. CDR1 MNHEY and CDR2 SVGAGI come from the germline V gene. This CDR3 contains 14 residues. The CDR3 sequence is CASSPDRGHTEAFF. CDR3 nucleotides: TGTGCCAGCAGTCCGGACAGGGGACACACTGAAGCTTTCTTT.

V and J are TRBV5-8 and TRBJ1-1; D possibly corresponds to TRBD1 (5 bases). Trimming took 4 bases from V and 8 from J, leaving 18 bases between them. This CDR3 comprises 14 residues. Germline values: CDR1 SGHTS, CDR2 YDEGEE. CDR3 residues: CASSPQSWGKEAFF. In nucleotides, the CDR3 is TGTGCCAGCAGCCCCCAGAGTTGGGGGAAGGAAGCTTTCTTT.

This clone was seen only once. This chain links TRBV19 with TRBJ2-2; no definite D call. The germline gives CDR1 LNHDA, CDR2 SQIVND (reference sequence). The CDR3 is 15 amino acids. The germline V and J ends were trimmed by 7 bases and 1 base, with 13 bases remaining between them. Here the CDR3 DNA reads TGTGCCAGTATACGAACAGCCTTGAACACCGGGGAGCTGTTTTTT. Translating gives CASIRTALNTGELFF.

The chain has TRBV29-1 and TRBJ2-1; D may be TRBD2 (6 bases). Per germline, CDR1 SQVTM and CDR2 ANQGSEA. V dropped 3 bases and J dropped 8 bases, with 14 bases sitting between them. This CDR3 is built from 13 residues. The CDR3 bases are TGCAGCGTTGAGCTTATCTGGGGGGATGAGCAGTTCTTC. Protein product: CSVELIWGDEQFF.

The V gene is TRBV6-5, the J gene TRBJ2-3; 11 positions agree with TRBD2. Looked up from germline, CDR1 is MNHEY and CDR2 is SVGAGI. The trim removed 6 bases at V and 2 bases at J, leaving 4 bases unmatched. This CDR3 contains 15 residues. CDR3 sequence reads: CASRFSGGDTDTQYF. The CDR3 nucleotides read TGTGCCAGCAGGTTTAGCGGGGGGGACACAGATACGCAGTATTTT.

In DNA form, the CDR3 reads TGCGCCAGCAGGGAAGCGGTGGATTCACCCCTCCACTTT. It is translated as CASREAVDSPLHF. The chain is built from TRBV10-1 and TRBJ1-6; unclear D gene. CDR1 and CDR2 (germline): WNHNN, SYGVQD (reference sequence). The CDR3 totals 13 residues. Trimming took 6 bases from V and 8 from J, leaving 11 bases between them.

The rearrangement joins TRBV4-1 to TRBJ1-1; D is unclear. V was pared by 5 bases and J by 1 base, with 11 bases between. Germline V CDR1 and CDR2: MGHRA, YSYEKL. This CDR3 comprises 14 residues. CDR3 in DNA: TGCGCCAGCAGCGTAACCCGGGGGAACACTGAAGCTTTCTTT. This gives the protein CASSVTRGNTEAFF.

The V gene is TRBV18, the J gene TRBJ2-7; 11 positions agree with TRBD1. V lost 2 bases to trimming and J lost 3 bases; unmatched junction nucleotides: 0. The CDR3 totals 14 residues. Germline V lookup: CDR1 KGHSH, CDR2 LQKENI. CDR3 nucleotide sequence: TGTGCCAGCTCACCAGGGACAGGGGGCTACGAGCAGTACTTC. It yields the protein CASSPGTGGYEQYF. The full variable domain, its missing parts supplied by reference TRBV18 and TRBJ2-7, is NAGVMQNPRHLVRRRGQEARLRCSPMKGHSHVYWYRQLPEEGLKFMVYLQKENIIDESGMPKERFSAEFPKEGPSILRIQQVVRGDSAAYFCASSPGTGGYEQYFGPGTRLTVT.

V and J are TRBV5-1 and TRBJ1-2; TRBD1 agrees at 7 bases. The V and J ends lost 1 base and 5 bases, in that order; junction bases with no gene match: 5. The germline V gene has CDR1 SGHRS and CDR2 YFSETQ. The CDR3 runs 14 residues. The CDR3 coding sequence is TGCGCCAGCAGCTTGCAGACAGGGCCATATGGCTACACCTTC. Amino acid sequence: CASSLQTGPYGYTF.

The V call is TRBV7-2, the J call TRBJ1-2, with a weak D call TRBD1 (6 bases). The germline V gene has CDR1 SGHTA and CDR2 FQGNSA. V was clipped by 1 base and J by 8 bases, with 14 bases between them. The CDR3 extends over 14 amino acids. CDR3 residues: CASSLGPGAPGYTF. The CDR3 DNA sequence: TGTGCCAGCAGCTTAGGCCCGGGGGCGCCCGGCTACACCTTC.

This clone has more than one count but fewer than ten. This chain joins TRBV10-3 and TRBJ1-4; D may be TRBD1 (5 bases). The germline gives CDR1 ENHRY, CDR2 SYGVKD. With 6 bases removed from V and 5 bases from J, the gap between germline ends came to 13 bases. This CDR3 is 14 amino acids long. For the CDR3, the DNA is TGTGCCATCAGGGCCGACAGCGGGAATGAAAAACTGTTTTTT. It specifies CAIRADSGNEKLFF.

CDR3 in DNA: TGTGCCAGCAGTTTAATGGGGAATTCACCCCTCCACTTT. It encodes CASSLMGNSPLHF. The chain links TRBV12-3 or TRBV12-4 to TRBJ1-6; no clear D gene. The CDR3 loop spans 13 amino acids. Trimming left V 2 bases short and J 7 bases short, with 6 bases between.

The V gene is TRBV5-1, the J gene TRBJ1-4; D is unclear. This CDR3 region has 13 residues. Trimming cost V 3 bases and J 5 bases, with 8 bases left between them. Per the germline V gene, CDR1 is SGHRS and CDR2 is YFSETQ. The CDR3, as DNA: TGCGCCAGCAGCTCCCAGCTCAATGAAAAACTGTTTTTT. This codes for CASSSQLNEKLFF.

This chain uses TRBV9 with TRBJ2-1; possible D gene TRBD1, 6 bases. V was trimmed by 7 bases and J by 2 bases, leaving 10 bases between them. Germline CDR1 reads SGDLS; CDR2 reads YYNGEE. The CDR3 contains 13 residues. CDR3 in amino acids: CASGGSPYNEQFF. CDR3 bases: TGTGCCAGCGGGGGCTCCCCCTACAATGAGCAGTTCTTC.

This chain uses TRBV19 with TRBJ1-1; no clear D gene. Germline CDR1 is LNHDA and CDR2 is SQIVND (reference sequence). This CDR3 contains 15 residues. The V end lost 1 base, the J end lost 0 bases, and 9 bases lay between the germline ends. DNA of the CDR3: TGTGCCAGTAGTATAGCGGGCACCATGAACACTGAAGCTTTCTTT. It yields the protein CASSIAGTMNTEAFF.

This clone was counted a single time. This specimen includes other DNA sequences encoding the same CDR3. The chain links TRBV9 to TRBJ2-3; no clear D gene. V dropped 4 bases and J dropped 1 base, with 7 bases sitting between them. This CDR3 has 13 amino acids. The germline V gene encodes CDR1 SGDLS and CDR2 YYNGEE. The CDR3 nucleotides are TGTGCCAGCAGCCCTGCCCGCACAGATACGCAGTATTTT. This encodes CASSPARTDTQYF.

The genes are TRBV6-5 and TRBJ1-2; 8 bases line up with TRBD1. The CDR3 is 15 residues long. Germline V CDR1 and CDR2: MNHEY, SVGAGI. V was clipped by 5 bases and J by 7 bases; unmatched bases: 12. CDR3 bases: TGTGCCAGCAGTAAGCATCAGGGGGCGAACGGTGGCTACACCTTC. Translating gives CASSKHQGANGGYTF.

The chain uses TRBV5-1 and TRBJ1-2, with D perhaps TRBD1 (5 bases). The germline V gene encodes CDR1 SGHRS and CDR2 YFSETQ. The CDR3 is 13 residues long. V lost 6 bases, J lost 2 bases, and 11 bases lay in between. The DNA of the CDR3 is TGCGCCAGCATGGAGGGGTCCAACTATGGCTACACCTTC. This gives the protein CASMEGSNYGYTF.